Listed below are T cell receptor beta chains from one sample, sequenced in a study of Ad26.COV2.S vaccination and SARS-CoV-2 variants. Here immunoSEQ multiplex PCR was the method, and the copy in TCRdb shows in-frame clones only, minus some. Of around 450,000 clones listed, about 91% are singletons. Material: peripheral blood, obtained in a trial of Ad26.COV2.S vaccine versus placebo. Receptors were obtained from a person aged 18 to 59 who received the Ad26.COV2.S COVID-19 vaccine or a placebo. The CDR3 runs from the conserved cysteine through the conserved F or W. The D gene is left open where the match is weak. Clone size is shown for a subset of rows, as once, few, many or a class of expanded clone.

clone_size d_call j_call v_call cdr3_aa cdr3_nt
. . TRBJ1-1 TRBV7-8 CASSLAIRGGTEAFF TGTGCCAGCAGCTTAGCGATACGAGGGGGCACTGAAGCTTTCTTT
once TRBD1 TRBJ1-3 TRBV4-1 CASSQGVPGQNGNTIYF TGCGCCAGCAGCCAAGGTGTCCCGGGACAGAATGGAAACACCATATATTTT
. TRBD1 TRBJ2-7 TRBV4-3 CASSRDRRYEQYF TGCGCCAGCAGCCGGGACAGGAGGTACGAGCAGTACTTC
. TRBD2 TRBJ2-7 TRBV15 CATSRGTSGTYEQYF TGTGCCACCAGCAGAGGGACTAGCGGAACCTACGAGCAGTACTTC
. . TRBJ2-1 TRBV7-3 CASSFSMNNEQFF TGTGCCAGCAGCTTCAGCATGAACAATGAGCAGTTCTTC
. . TRBJ1-5 TRBV20-1 CSAAAYQPQHF TGCAGTGCTGCCGCATATCAGCCCCAGCATTTT
. . TRBJ1-4 TRBV6-5 CASSYGLNEKLFF TGTGCCAGCAGTTACGGACTTAATGAAAAACTGTTTTTT
. . TRBJ1-3 TRBV6-5 CASSYQPQGGNTIYF TGTGCCAGCAGTTATCAGCCCCAGGGTGGAAACACCATATATTTT
. TRBD1 TRBJ2-7 TRBV6-5 CASRGQGSVDEQYF TGTGCCAGCAGAGGACAGGGGAGCGTCGACGAGCAGTACTTC
few . TRBJ2-2 TRBV7-9 CASRYGQHTGELFF TGTGCCAGCAGATACGGACAGCACACCGGGGAGCTGTTTTTT
. . TRBJ1-2 TRBV2 CASSRQDYGYTF TGTGCCAGCAGTCGACAGGACTATGGCTACACCTTC
. . TRBJ2-2 TRBV3-1/TRBV3-2 CASSQGLDTGELFF TGTGCCAGCAGCCAAGGGCTTGACACCGGGGAGCTGTTTTTT
few . TRBJ2-2 TRBV6-5 CASSPLASGTGELFF TGTGCCAGCAGTCCTCTAGCGTCGGGTACCGGGGAGCTGTTTTTT
. . TRBJ1-1 TRBV4-1 CASSLRTVEEAFF TGCGCCAGCAGCCTTCGGACCGTCGAGGAAGCTTTCTTT
. . TRBJ1-6 TRBV5-5 CASSPQVSYNSPLHF TGTGCCAGCAGCCCCCAGGTCTCCTATAATTCACCCCTCCACTTT
few . TRBJ1-2 TRBV7-2 CASRRGAEYGYTF TGTGCCAGCAGGCGAGGGGCAGAATATGGCTACACCTTC
. TRBD2 TRBJ2-1 TRBV10-3 CAISDGGIYNEQFF TGTGCCATCAGCGACGGGGGGATCTACAATGAGCAGTTCTTC
few TRBD2 TRBJ2-1 TRBV7-9 CASSLDPSGSLSEQFF TGTGCCAGCAGCTTAGATCCTAGCGGGAGTTTAAGTGAGCAGTTCTTC
. . TRBJ1-1 TRBV2 CASSAQSNTEAFF TGTGCCAGCAGTGCACAGTCGAACACTGAAGCTTTCTTT
. . TRBJ1-1 TRBV4-1 CASSKRDGGDSNTEAFF TGCGCCAGCAGCAAACGCGACGGTGGGGACTCGAACACTGAAGCTTTCTTT
. . TRBJ1-4 TRBV4-2 CASSQEFPELFF TGTGCCAGCAGCCAAGAATTCCCAGAACTGTTTTTT
. . TRBJ1-2 TRBV7-2 CASSAARLNYGYTF TGTGCCAGCAGCGCGGCTCGGCTGAACTATGGCTACACCTTC